One and the same sample provided the 27 T cell receptor beta chains below, sequenced in a study of blood T cell repertoires in COVID-19. Clones were sequenced by immunoSEQ multiplex PCR, and TCRdb holds only the in-frame ones, with some missing. This table has roughly 150,000 clones, over 70% appearing once. Material: peripheral blood. The receptor set was obtained from a man in his forties or fifties with active or convalescent COVID-19.

This clone has at least ten counts. V is TRBV7-3 and J is TRBJ2-1, with D unclear. The germline V and J ends were trimmed by 2 bases and 5 bases, with 13 bases remaining between them. The CDR3 runs 15 residues. Germline-derived CDR1 and CDR2 are SGHTA and FQGTGA. The CDR3 DNA sequence: TGTGCCAGCAGCTTATTGGCAGGTACAAACAATGAGCAGTTCTTC. This gives the protein CASSLLAGTNNEQFF.

The chain uses TRBV6-1 and TRBJ2-7; TRBD1 is a possible D gene (6 bases). Germline V gene data show CDR1 as MNHNS and CDR2 as SASEGT. Trimming cost V 1 base and J 9 bases, with 16 bases left between them. The CDR3 totals 14 residues. CDR3 coding DNA: TGTGCCAGCAGTGAAGAAGTACAGGGACGGGTGCAGTACTTC. Translated: CASSEEVQGRVQYF.

This sequence joins TRBV2 and TRBJ1-3; D gene uncertain. The V gene's germline CDR1 is SNHLY and CDR2 FYNNEI. Trimming shortened V by 8 bases and J by 0 bases, and 14 bases separated the two germline ends. This CDR3 is built from 15 residues. Here the CDR3 DNA reads TGTGCCAGCGGCCCCCTAGTGGGCTCTGGAAACACCATATATTTT. Translated, it gives CASGPLVGSGNTIYF.

The rearrangement uses TRBV19 and TRBJ1-2; maybe TRBD1 (5 bases). Germline V gene data show CDR1 as LNHDA and CDR2 as SQIVND (reference sequence). The length of the CDR3 is 11 residues. Trimming took off 9 bases at V and 3 bases at J, with 8 bases between the two ends. CDR3 coding DNA: TGTGCCAGCAGGGTTTACTATGGCTACACCTTC. Translation gives CASRVYYGYTF.

The chain joins TRBV4-1 to TRBJ2-3; TRBD2 is a possible D gene (6 bases). The ends were cut back, 3 bases at V and 4 bases at J, with 8 bases in the middle. This CDR3 has 13 residues. Germline values: CDR1 MGHRA, CDR2 YSYEKL. The CDR3, as DNA: TGCGCCAGCAGCCACGGGAGCGCAGATACGCAGTATTTT. Translated, it gives CASSHGSADTQYF.

The V call is TRBV10-2, the J call TRBJ1-1, with 7 bases that match TRBD1. Germline V lookup: CDR1 WSHSY, CDR2 SAAADI. J gave up 5 bases and V 6 bases, and 3 bases lay outside the gene matches. This CDR3 spans 12 amino acids. The CDR3 loop is CASRQGQTEAFF. CDR3 bases: TGCGCCAGCAGACAGGGGCAGACTGAAGCTTTCTTT.

The CDR3 loop is CASRKGQVETQYF. Here the CDR3 DNA reads TGTGCCAGCAGGAAGGGGCAGGTAGAGACCCAGTACTTC. The chain is built from TRBV28 and TRBJ2-5; TRBD1 is a possible D gene (5 bases). The CDR3 spans 13 residues. Trimming took off 6 bases at V and 4 bases at J, with 12 bases between the two ends. Germline loops: CDR1 MDHEN, CDR2 SYDVKM.

The gene calls are TRBV6-5 and TRBJ2-1; TRBD2 matches at 10 bases. V gave up 5 bases and J gave up 5 bases; unmatched junction bases: 3. The germline V gene encodes CDR1 MNHEY and CDR2 SVGAGI. The CDR3 covers 14 residues. CDR3 in DNA: TGTGCCAGCAGTATAGCGGGAGGCCACAATGAGCAGTTCTTC. Translating it yields CASSIAGGHNEQFF.

This sequence joins TRBV28 and TRBJ2-7; D is possibly TRBD2 (5 bases). The CDR3 is 15 residues long. Germline CDR1 MDHEN, CDR2 SYDVKM. With 8 bases removed from V and 3 bases from J, the gap between germline ends came to 20 bases. CDR3 residues: CASSISVSGFYEQYF. The CDR3 bases are TGTGCCAGCTCTATTAGCGTTAGTGGGTTCTACGAGCAGTACTTC.

The chain recombines TRBV21-1 with TRBJ1-1; the DNA was not compared with TRBD1, the D call given in the table. TRBV21-1 is a pseudogene segment. This CDR3 spans 16 amino acids. The DNA of the CDR3 is TGTGCCAGCAGCCTACGACAGGGGTTCATGAACACTGAAGCTTTCTTT. Amino acids: CASSLRQGFMNTEAFF.

The chain employs TRBV19 and TRBJ2-3; possible D gene TRBD2, 6 bases. This CDR3 comprises 14 residues. CDR1 and CDR2 from the germline V gene are LNHDA and SQIVND (reference sequence). V was pared by 5 bases and J by 2 bases, with 11 bases between. Written as DNA, the CDR3 is TGTGCCAGTAGTGTCGGGACTTCCACAGATACGCAGTATTTT. The encoded protein is CASSVGTSTDTQYF. The whole variable domain, remainder taken from reference TRBV19 and TRBJ2-3, is DGGITQSPKYLFRKEGQNVTLSCEQNLNHDAMYWYRQDPGQGLRLIYYSQIVNDFQKGDIAEGYSVSREKKESFPLTVTSAQKNPTAFYLCASSVGTSTDTQYFGPGTRLTVL.

The V call is TRBV25-1, the J call TRBJ1-5; D is uncertain. With 6 bases removed from V and 5 bases from J, the gap between germline ends came to 20 bases. This CDR3 has 16 residues. CDR1 and CDR2 (germline): MGHDK, SYGVNS. CDR3 coding DNA: TGTGCCAGCAGCGGAGCCGACGCGGGAGGGCATCAGCCCCAGCATTTT. As protein: CASSGADAGGHQPQHF.

This chain joins TRBV7-9 and TRBJ2-3; weak D call: TRBD2 (6 bases). The V end was cut by 1 base, the J end by 2 bases, with 7 bases between. CDR3 length: 14 residues. Per germline, CDR1 SEHNR and CDR2 FQNEAQ (reference sequence). Here the CDR3 reads CASSLGGVTDTQYF. In DNA form, the CDR3 reads TGTGCCAGCAGCTTAGGGGGGGTCACAGATACGCAGTATTTT.

The CDR3 DNA follows: TGCGCCAGCAGTGAGTCAATATACGGAGGGGGCGATATGAACACCATATATTTT. Translated, it gives CASSESIYGGGDMNTIYF. V and J are TRBV10-2 and TRBJ1-3; TRBD1 matches 7 bases. The CDR3 loop spans 18 amino acids. Germline CDR1 WSHSY, CDR2 SAAADI. The V and J ends lost 0 bases and 7 bases, in that order; junction bases with no gene match: 15.

J is TRBJ1-3 and V is TRBV27; 10 positions match TRBD1. V trimming: 3 bases; J trimming: 2 bases; junction bases outside the gene matches: 1. This CDR3 is built from 15 residues. Germline CDR1 reads MNHEY; CDR2 reads SMNVEV (reference sequence). The CDR3 protein is CASSLGQGPGNTIYF. The CDR3, as DNA: TGTGCCAGCAGTTTGGGACAGGGGCCTGGAAACACCATATATTTT.

J is TRBJ1-5 and V is TRBV19, with a tentative D call TRBD1 (5 bases). This CDR3 region has 13 residues. Germline V gene lookup returns CDR1 LNHDA and CDR2 SQIVND (reference sequence). The V end lost 5 bases, the J end lost 4 bases, and 9 bases lay between the germline ends. The DNA of the CDR3 is TGTGCCAGTAGTTGGCAGGGTAATCAGCCCCAGCATTTT. It encodes CASSWQGNQPQHF.

The rearrangement joins TRBV5-6 to TRBJ1-1; D call uncertain. V lost 4 bases and J 8 bases, leaving 15 bases between the germline ends. This CDR3 has 13 amino acids. CDR1 SGHDT and CDR2 YYEEEE come from the germline V gene. CDR3 region: CASSPNFLQEAFF. CDR3 DNA: TGTGCCAGCAGCCCCAACTTCCTACAGGAAGCTTTCTTT.

This chain links TRBV7-6 with TRBJ2-2; 7 positions agree with TRBD2. The trim removed 2 bases at V and 5 bases at J, leaving 5 bases unmatched. The CDR3 contains 15 residues. Germline CDR1 reads SGHVS; CDR2 reads FNYEAQ. The CDR3 sequence is CASSLWAGVTGELFF. The CDR3, as DNA: TGTGCCAGCAGCTTATGGGCGGGAGTAACCGGGGAGCTGTTTTTT.

The chain carries TRBV6-5 and TRBJ1-2; TRBD1 aligns across 8 bases. The V gene's germline CDR1 is MNHEY and CDR2 SVGAGI. Unmatched junction bases numbered 7, after V lost 6 bases and J lost 1 base. This CDR3 spans 15 amino acids. The CDR3 DNA reads as TGTGCCAGCAGCCAAACAGGGGGAAATAACTATGGCTACACCTTC. Residues: CASSQTGGNNYGYTF.

J is TRBJ2-2 and V is TRBV9; no firm D call. Trimming removed 0 bases at V and 2 bases at J, with 11 bases between. Germline V gives CDR1 SGDLS, CDR2 YYNGEE. CDR3 length: 16 residues. This CDR3 reads CASSVVPTANTGELFF. The CDR3, as DNA: TGTGCCAGCAGCGTAGTACCCACAGCTAACACCGGGGAGCTGTTTTTT.

This chain links TRBV9 with TRBJ2-2; D is perhaps TRBD2 (5 bases). The CDR3 covers 14 residues. Per the germline V gene, CDR1 is SGDLS and CDR2 is YYNGEE. V lost 6 bases, J lost 5 bases, and 14 bases lay in between. This CDR3 reads CASTLGDVTGELFF. The DNA of the CDR3 is TGTGCCAGCACATTGGGAGACGTAACCGGGGAGCTGTTTTTT. The whole variable domain, remainder taken from reference TRBV9 and TRBJ2-2, is DSGVTQTPKHLITATGQRVTLRCSPRSGDLSVYWYQQSLDQGLQFLIQYYNGEERAKGNILERFSAQQFPDLHSELNLSSLELGDSALYFCASTLGDVTGELFFGEGSRLTVL.

V usage is TRBV14 and J usage is TRBJ2-3; D might be TRBD2 (5 bases). CDR1 SGHDN and CDR2 FVKESK come from the germline V gene. This CDR3 region has 13 residues. Trimming removed 1 base from V and 9 bases from J, with 11 bases in between. The CDR3 loop reads CASSQVATETQYF. CDR3 nucleotide sequence: TGTGCCAGCAGCCAAGTAGCGACCGAGACGCAGTATTTT.

The chain couples TRBV28 to TRBJ1-2; D not certain. The V gene lost 9 bases and the J gene lost 5 bases, with 10 bases spanning the gap. The CDR3 is made up of 11 amino acids. Germline assignment: CDR1 MDHEN and CDR2 SYDVKM. The CDR3 DNA reads as TGTGCCAGTCTCTCAGTATATGGCTACACCTTC. Encoded protein: CASLSVYGYTF.

The rearrangement joins TRBV6-5 to TRBJ2-5; a weak D match, TRBD2 (7 bases). The V gene lost 4 bases and the J gene lost 3 bases, with 15 bases spanning the gap. Germline-derived CDR1 and CDR2 are MNHEY and SVGAGI. The CDR3 runs to 15 residues. The CDR3 DNA sequence: TGTGCCAGCAGTTTGGGAGGGGGGGTAGAAGAGACCCAGTACTTC. It codes for CASSLGGGVEETQYF.

The V call is TRBV7-2, the J call TRBJ2-2, with 10 nucleotides matching TRBD2. Germline V CDR1 and CDR2: SGHTA, FQGNSA. This CDR3 has 19 amino acids. V gave up 5 bases and J gave up 2 bases; unmatched junction bases: 14. CDR3 coding DNA: TGTGCCAGCAGCCCGAGAGGACTAGCGGAGGCGGGCAACACCGGGGAGCTGTTTTTT. Protein sequence: CASSPRGLAEAGNTGELFF.

V and J are TRBV3-1 (or the pseudogene TRBV3-2) and TRBJ2-7, with D possibly TRBD2 on 6 matching bases. Germline-derived CDR1 and CDR2 are LGHDT and YNNKEL (reference sequence). The CDR3 totals 17 residues. Trimming removed 3 bases at V and 3 bases at J, with 21 bases between. DNA for the CDR3: TGTGCCAGCAGCCAGAGTAGCGGAGCCACCTTAATCTACGAGCAGTACTTC. Protein product: CASSQSSGATLIYEQYF.

J is TRBJ2-7 and V is TRBV3-1 (or the pseudogene TRBV3-2), with 8 bases that match TRBD1. Germline V gives CDR1 LGHDT, CDR2 YNNKEL (reference sequence). The CDR3 runs to 15 residues. Unmatched junction bases numbered 7, after V lost 1 base and J lost 5 bases. This CDR3 reads CASSQVWTGTHEQYF. CDR3 DNA sequence: TGTGCCAGCAGCCAAGTTTGGACAGGGACCCACGAGCAGTACTTC.